A selection of T cell receptor beta chains follows, all from one sample in a study of CD8+ T cells in alopecia areata. Measured with immunoSEQ multiplex PCR; TCRdb has only the in-frame clones, and not every one. The data contain 190,000 or so clones, about 60% of them singletons. The sample here was CD8+ T cells sorted from blood, taken at week 24, from a patient treated with tofacitinib. The source is a human donor with alopecia areata. The CDR3 runs from the conserved cysteine through the conserved F or W. A D gene is named only where the DNA matches it firmly. Where a row states a size, it is once, few, many or the class of an expanded clone; other rows omit it.

j_call: TRBJ1-4; d_call: TRBD1; v_call: TRBV5-1; clone_size: few; cdr3_aa: CASSRKGMTGQRGKLFF; cdr3_nt: TGCGCCAGCAGCCGTAAAGGGATGACGGGACAGAGGGGAAAACTGTTTTTT
j_call: TRBJ1-2; d_call: TRBD1; v_call: TRBV7-9; clone_size: -; cdr3_aa: CASSFRDREGYTF; cdr3_nt: TGTGCCAGCAGCTTCCGGGACAGGGAAGGCTACACCTTC
j_call: TRBJ1-4; d_call: -; v_call: TRBV7-9; clone_size: -; cdr3_aa: CASSLRGSMRKLFF; cdr3_nt: TGTGCCAGCAGCTTAAGAGGCTCAATGAGAAAACTGTTTTTT
j_call: TRBJ2-5; d_call: -; v_call: TRBV5-1; clone_size: -; cdr3_aa: CASSLFWEETQYF; cdr3_nt: TGCGCCAGCAGCTTGTTTTGGGAAGAGACCCAGTACTTC
j_call: TRBJ2-7; d_call: -; v_call: TRBV4-1; clone_size: -; cdr3_aa: CASSQDQEGGYEQYF; cdr3_nt: TGCGCCAGCAGCCAAGACCAGGAGGGGGGCTACGAGCAGTACTTC
j_call: TRBJ1-1; d_call: -; v_call: TRBV7-9; clone_size: once; cdr3_aa: CASSLRDPKRTEAFF; cdr3_nt: TGTGCCAGCAGCTTACGGGATCCTAAGAGGACTGAAGCTTTCTTT
j_call: TRBJ2-3; d_call: TRBD2; v_call: TRBV19; clone_size: -; cdr3_aa: CASTVAGGFPDTQYF; cdr3_nt: TGTGCCAGCACAGTAGCGGGGGGGTTCCCAGATACGCAGTATTTT
j_call: TRBJ1-2; d_call: -; v_call: TRBV2; clone_size: -; cdr3_aa: CASSPQEGYFWGYTF; cdr3_nt: TGTGCCAGCAGTCCACAGGAGGGGTATTTTTGGGGCTACACCTTC
j_call: TRBJ2-7; d_call: -; v_call: TRBV29-1; clone_size: -; cdr3_aa: CSVEDREPYEQYF; cdr3_nt: TGCAGCGTTGAAGACAGGGAACCCTACGAGCAGTACTTC
j_call: TRBJ1-2; d_call: TRBD1; v_call: TRBV6-1; clone_size: -; cdr3_aa: CASRWDRVDGYTF; cdr3_nt: TGTGCCAGCCGATGGGACAGGGTAGATGGCTACACCTTC
j_call: TRBJ2-7; d_call: TRBD1; v_call: TRBV11-3; clone_size: once; cdr3_aa: CASSPRGQAYEQYF; cdr3_nt: TGTGCCAGCAGCCCAAGGGGACAGGCCTACGAGCAGTACTTC
j_call: TRBJ2-4; d_call: -; v_call: TRBV20-1; clone_size: -; cdr3_aa: CSAFQGNIQYF; cdr3_nt: TGCAGTGCTTTTCAGGGAAACATTCAGTACTTC
j_call: TRBJ2-7; d_call: -; v_call: TRBV5-1; clone_size: -; cdr3_aa: CASSLKTHMGEQYF; cdr3_nt: TGCGCCAGCAGCTTAAAAACGCACATGGGAGAGCAGTACTTC
j_call: TRBJ2-1; d_call: -; v_call: TRBV29-1; clone_size: few; cdr3_aa: CSGAGTRTINEQFF; cdr3_nt: TGCAGCGGGGCCGGGACACGTACAATCAATGAGCAGTTCTTC
j_call: TRBJ2-5; d_call: -; v_call: TRBV13; clone_size: few; cdr3_aa: CASSLGRETQYF; cdr3_nt: TGTGCCAGCAGCTTAGGTCGAGAGACCCAGTACTTC
j_call: TRBJ2-6; d_call: -; v_call: TRBV2; clone_size: -; cdr3_aa: CASSEGASGANVLTF; cdr3_nt: TGTGCCAGCAGTGAGGGGGCATCTGGGGCCAACGTCCTGACTTTC
j_call: TRBJ1-6; d_call: -; v_call: TRBV28; clone_size: -; cdr3_aa: CASSLWASSYNSPLHF; cdr3_nt: TGTGCCAGCAGTTTGTGGGCAAGCTCCTATAATTCACCCCTCCACTTT